The rows below give T cell receptor beta chains drawn from one sample of a study of blood T cell repertoires in COVID-19. The assay was immunoSEQ multiplex PCR, and TCRdb's table has in-frame clones only and misses some. The sample holds approximately 150,000 clones, around nine tenths seen once. Material for sequencing was peripheral blood. Receptors originate from a man in his fifties or sixties with active or convalescent COVID-19. The CDR3 runs from the conserved cysteine through the conserved F or W. Each record gives: CDR3 protein, CDR3 DNA, D gene, clone size, J gene, V gene. The D gene is left open where the match is weak. Not all rows give a size; the values are once, few, many and, for expanded clones, a class.

cdr3_aa: CASSGRPGSGAYGYTF
cdr3_nt: TGTGCCAGCAGCGGTCGTCCTGGCAGTGGAGCGTACGGCTACACCTTC
d_call: NA
clone_size: NA
j_call: TRBJ1-2
v_call: TRBV5-4

cdr3_aa: CASSSLAGISYNEQFF
cdr3_nt: TGTGCCAGCAGCTCACTAGCGGGGATCTCCTACAATGAGCAGTTCTTC
d_call: TRBD2
clone_size: NA
j_call: TRBJ2-1
v_call: TRBV11-2

cdr3_aa: CASSPDGTAQYF
cdr3_nt: TGTGCCAGCTCACCAGACGGGACTGCGCAGTACTTC
d_call: NA
clone_size: NA
j_call: TRBJ2-7
v_call: TRBV18

cdr3_aa: CASSLRGTGKGDYTDTQYF
cdr3_nt: TGTGCCAGCAGTTTAAGGGGGACAGGGAAGGGGGATTACACAGATACGCAGTATTTT
d_call: TRBD1
clone_size: NA
j_call: TRBJ2-3
v_call: TRBV27

cdr3_aa: CASSFTGGRNSPLHF
cdr3_nt: TGTGCCAGCAGTTTCACAGGGGGCAGGAATTCACCCCTCCACTTT
d_call: TRBD1
clone_size: NA
j_call: TRBJ1-6
v_call: TRBV27

cdr3_aa: CASSGTPEKLFF
cdr3_nt: TGTGCCAGCAGTGGGACTCCTGAAAAACTGTTTTTT
d_call: NA
clone_size: NA
j_call: TRBJ1-4
v_call: TRBV6-2/TRBV6-3

cdr3_aa: CASSPRQGTNEKLFF
cdr3_nt: TGTGCCAGCAGCCCGCGACAGGGGACTAATGAAAAACTGTTTTTT
d_call: TRBD1
clone_size: NA
j_call: TRBJ1-4
v_call: TRBV7-2

cdr3_aa: CANADGRAYEQYF
cdr3_nt: TGTGCCAACGCCGACGGGAGGGCCTACGAGCAGTACTTC
d_call: TRBD2
clone_size: NA
j_call: TRBJ2-7
v_call: TRBV18

cdr3_aa: CASTTGVVGNSPLHF
cdr3_nt: TGTGCCAGCACCACAGGAGTGGTCGGAAATTCACCCCTCCACTTT
d_call: NA
clone_size: once
j_call: TRBJ1-6
v_call: TRBV6-6

cdr3_aa: CASSLFAEYNSPLHF
cdr3_nt: TGTGCCAGCAGCTTGTTTGCGGAGTATAATTCACCCCTCCACTTT
d_call: NA
clone_size: many
j_call: TRBJ1-6
v_call: TRBV5-6

cdr3_aa: CASSQALETVDKAFF
cdr3_nt: TGTGCCAGCAGCCAAGCCTTGGAGACAGTCGACAAAGCTTTCTTT
d_call: NA
clone_size: NA
j_call: TRBJ1-1
v_call: TRBV3-1/TRBV3-2

cdr3_aa: CASREWANNSPLHF
cdr3_nt: TGTGCCAGCAGAGAGTGGGCGAATAATTCACCCCTCCACTTT
d_call: NA
clone_size: NA
j_call: TRBJ1-6
v_call: TRBV28

cdr3_aa: CASSLQGGNTDTQYF
cdr3_nt: TGTGCCAGTAGTCTTCAAGGGGGTAACACAGATACGCAGTATTTT
d_call: NA
clone_size: NA
j_call: TRBJ2-3
v_call: TRBV19

cdr3_aa: CAIARRDRNSPLHF
cdr3_nt: TGTGCCATCGCCCGGAGGGACCGTAATTCACCCCTCCACTTT
d_call: NA
clone_size: NA
j_call: TRBJ1-6
v_call: TRBV6-5

cdr3_aa: CASSPAGTTSTDTQYF
cdr3_nt: TGTGCCAGCAGCCCGGCCGGGACTACTAGCACAGATACGCAGTATTTT
d_call: TRBD2
clone_size: NA
j_call: TRBJ2-3
v_call: TRBV7-8

cdr3_aa: CASSESAGAYYEQYF
cdr3_nt: TGTGCCAGCAGTGAATCGGCGGGGGCTTACTACGAGCAGTACTTC
d_call: NA
clone_size: NA
j_call: TRBJ2-7
v_call: TRBV25-1

cdr3_aa: CASSYRPPPGYYGYTF
cdr3_nt: TGTGCCAGCAGTTACCGTCCCCCCCCGGGTTACTATGGCTACACCTTC
d_call: NA
clone_size: NA
j_call: TRBJ1-2
v_call: TRBV6-5

cdr3_aa: CSASLETDTQYF
cdr3_nt: TGCAGTGCTAGTCTCGAGACAGATACGCAGTATTTT
d_call: NA
clone_size: NA
j_call: TRBJ2-3
v_call: TRBV20-1

cdr3_aa: CASSEARSFADTQYF
cdr3_nt: TGTGCCAGCAGTGAAGCGCGCTCTTTCGCAGATACGCAGTATTTT
d_call: NA
clone_size: once
j_call: TRBJ2-3
v_call: TRBV2

cdr3_aa: CARAGQYHTEAFF
cdr3_nt: TGTGCCCGAGCGGGACAATACCACACTGAAGCTTTCTTT
d_call: NA
clone_size: NA
j_call: TRBJ1-1
v_call: TRBV12-3/TRBV12-4

cdr3_aa: CATSRSGNTIYF
cdr3_nt: TGTGCCACCAGTCGTTCTGGAAACACCATATATTTT
d_call: NA
clone_size: NA
j_call: TRBJ1-3
v_call: TRBV15

cdr3_aa: CASSYRTGISYEQYF
cdr3_nt: TGTGCCAGCAGTTATCGGACGGGGATCTCCTACGAGCAGTACTTC
d_call: NA
clone_size: NA
j_call: TRBJ2-7
v_call: TRBV6-2/TRBV6-3

cdr3_aa: CASLRRAGSSNQPQHF
cdr3_nt: TGTGCCAGTCTCCGACGGGCGGGAAGTAGCAATCAGCCCCAGCATTTT
d_call: NA
clone_size: NA
j_call: TRBJ1-5
v_call: TRBV19

cdr3_aa: CASSQADNNEQFF
cdr3_nt: TGTGCCAGCAGCCAAGCAGATAACAATGAGCAGTTCTTC
d_call: NA
clone_size: NA
j_call: TRBJ2-1
v_call: TRBV14

cdr3_aa: CASMDGVIYEQYF
cdr3_nt: TGTGCCAGCATGGACGGGGTTATCTACGAGCAGTACTTC
d_call: NA
clone_size: NA
j_call: TRBJ2-7
v_call: TRBV28

cdr3_aa: CASSLRGRGGRRAYEQYF
cdr3_nt: TGTGCCAGCAGCTTGCGTGGTAGAGGCGGGAGAAGGGCTTACGAGCAGTACTTC
d_call: TRBD2
clone_size: NA
j_call: TRBJ2-7
v_call: TRBV5-8

cdr3_aa: CASSLGAGVTDTQYF
cdr3_nt: TGTGCCAGCAGCTTGGGGGCGGGAGTCACAGATACGCAGTATTTT
d_call: TRBD2
clone_size: NA
j_call: TRBJ2-3
v_call: TRBV5-4

cdr3_aa: CAWTEDRGYEQYF
cdr3_nt: TGTGCCTGGACAGAGGACAGGGGCTACGAGCAGTACTTC
d_call: TRBD1
clone_size: NA
j_call: TRBJ2-7
v_call: TRBV30

cdr3_aa: CASSLEHPGPQYF
cdr3_nt: TGTGCCAGCAGCTTAGAACACCCAGGGCCCCAGTACTTC
d_call: NA
clone_size: NA
j_call: TRBJ2-5
v_call: TRBV11-3

cdr3_aa: CASSLDRGSSTGELFF
cdr3_nt: TGTGCCAGCAGCTTGGACAGGGGGTCGAGCACCGGGGAGCTGTTTTTT
d_call: TRBD1
clone_size: NA
j_call: TRBJ2-2
v_call: TRBV5-4

cdr3_aa: CASSEVGGVIQYF
cdr3_nt: TGTGCCAGCAGTGAAGTTGGGGGGGTCATTCAGTACTTC
d_call: TRBD2
clone_size: NA
j_call: TRBJ2-4
v_call: TRBV6-1

cdr3_aa: CAWSVGVNQPQHF
cdr3_nt: TGTGCCTGGAGTGTAGGGGTTAATCAGCCCCAGCATTTT
d_call: NA
clone_size: NA
j_call: TRBJ1-5
v_call: TRBV30

cdr3_aa: CASSLGGPLYEQYF
cdr3_nt: TGTGCCAGCAGCTTAGGAGGGCCTCTCTACGAGCAGTACTTC
d_call: NA
clone_size: NA
j_call: TRBJ2-7
v_call: TRBV7-6

cdr3_aa: CASSQGITGAKNIQYF
cdr3_nt: TGCGCCAGCAGCCAAGGAATTACAGGGGCCAAAAACATTCAGTACTTC
d_call: NA
clone_size: NA
j_call: TRBJ2-4
v_call: TRBV4-1

cdr3_aa: CASSQGEQETQYF
cdr3_nt: TGTGCCAGCAGCCAAGGGGAGCAAGAGACCCAGTACTTC
d_call: NA
clone_size: NA
j_call: TRBJ2-5
v_call: TRBV3-1/TRBV3-2

cdr3_aa: CASSDGQGVTDTQYF
cdr3_nt: TGTGCCAGCAGTGACGGACAGGGCGTTACAGATACGCAGTATTTT
d_call: TRBD1
clone_size: once
j_call: TRBJ2-3
v_call: TRBV6-1

cdr3_aa: CASHSSSYNEQFF
cdr3_nt: TGTGCCAGCCATTCGAGCTCCTACAATGAGCAGTTCTTC
d_call: NA
clone_size: NA
j_call: TRBJ2-1
v_call: TRBV7-8

cdr3_aa: CASSQYRGAEAFF
cdr3_nt: TGTGCCAGCAGCCAATACAGGGGCGCTGAAGCTTTCTTT
d_call: TRBD1
clone_size: NA
j_call: TRBJ1-1
v_call: TRBV3-1/TRBV3-2

cdr3_aa: CASSPDRAANTGELFF
cdr3_nt: TGTGCCAGCTCACCAGACAGAGCCGCGAACACCGGGGAGCTGTTTTTT
d_call: NA
clone_size: NA
j_call: TRBJ2-2
v_call: TRBV18

cdr3_aa: CASSARGAGLNEQFF
cdr3_nt: TGTGCCAGCAGTGCCCGCGGGGCAGGGCTAAATGAGCAGTTCTTC
d_call: NA
clone_size: NA
j_call: TRBJ2-1
v_call: TRBV6-2/TRBV6-3

cdr3_aa: CASSQAFTGDGNTIYF
cdr3_nt: TGCGCCAGCAGCCAAGCCTTTACAGGGGACGGAAACACCATATATTTT
d_call: TRBD1
clone_size: NA
j_call: TRBJ1-3
v_call: TRBV4-1

cdr3_aa: CASSVRAGGQETQYF
cdr3_nt: TGTGCCAGCAGCGTACGAGCGGGAGGTCAAGAGACCCAGTACTTC
d_call: TRBD2
clone_size: NA
j_call: TRBJ2-5
v_call: TRBV9

cdr3_aa: CASRNRGSDEQFF
cdr3_nt: TGTGCCAGTAGGAACAGGGGAAGTGATGAGCAGTTCTTC
d_call: TRBD1
clone_size: NA
j_call: TRBJ2-1
v_call: TRBV19

cdr3_aa: CASSLGGQGARHEQFF
cdr3_nt: TGTGCCAGCAGCTTAGGAGGACAGGGGGCGCGTCATGAGCAGTTCTTC
d_call: TRBD1
clone_size: NA
j_call: TRBJ2-1
v_call: TRBV7-9

cdr3_aa: CASSQLAGGTGNTIYF
cdr3_nt: TGTGCCAGCAGTCAACTGGCAGGGGGAACTGGAAACACCATATATTTT
d_call: TRBD1
clone_size: NA
j_call: TRBJ1-3
v_call: TRBV6-2/TRBV6-3

cdr3_aa: CASKWDRENTEAFF
cdr3_nt: TGCGCCAGCAAATGGGACAGGGAGAACACTGAAGCTTTCTTT
d_call: TRBD1
clone_size: NA
j_call: TRBJ1-1
v_call: TRBV5-1